The 30 T cell receptor beta chains in this list originate from one sample, sequenced in a study of cytomegalovirus exposure and HLA in healthy donors. Amplification used 60 Vbeta primers and 13 Jbeta primers. Repertoires were generated with immunoSEQ multiplex PCR, while TCRdb's copy carries only in-frame clones and drops some. Altogether under 150,000 clones are present, around 86% being singletons, with the ten largest covering about 7.4%. The sequenced material came from PBMCs. Receptors were obtained from a woman in her forties or fifties in good health and CMV-seropositive.

The V gene is TRBV19, the J gene TRBJ2-7; TRBD1 matches at 10 bases. V was pared by 6 bases and J by 3 bases, with 5 bases of the junction left unmatched. The CDR3 contains 14 residues. Germline V CDR1 and CDR2: LNHDA, SQIVND (reference sequence). The CDR3 DNA is TGTGCCAGTAGAAAGGGACAGGGGATCTACGAGCAGTACTTC. The encoded protein is CASRKGQGIYEQYF.

This chain uses TRBV5-6 with TRBJ2-7; D is uncertain. The germline V and J ends were trimmed by 4 bases and 3 bases, with 11 bases remaining between them. This CDR3 spans 13 amino acids. CDR1 and CDR2 from the germline V gene are SGHDT and YYEEEE. The CDR3 here is CASSLPGHYEQYF. The CDR3 bases are TGTGCCAGCAGCCTGCCCGGTCACTACGAGCAGTACTTC.

V usage is TRBV11-1 and J usage is TRBJ2-2, with 11 nucleotides matching TRBD1. In germline, CDR1 is SGHAT, CDR2 FQDESV (reference sequence). The CDR3 covers 16 residues. After removal of 5 bases from V and 7 bases from J, the junction contained 9 bases not matched to a gene. The CDR3 reads CASSPRTGGWGGELFF. Written as DNA, the CDR3 is TGTGCCAGCAGCCCCCGGACAGGGGGCTGGGGCGGGGAGCTGTTTTTT.

J is TRBJ2-1 and V is TRBV25-1; D is perhaps TRBD2 (5 bases). The CDR3 contains 15 residues. The V gene's germline CDR1 is MGHDK and CDR2 SYGVNS. Between the trimmed V and J ends, which lost 3 bases and 2 bases, there was a span of 11 bases. CDR3 DNA: TGTGCCAGCAGTGACGGACTGTTTCCCTACAATGAGCAGTTCTTC. Its translation: CASSDGLFPYNEQFF.

As to this clone: The final CDR3 position lacks the conserved phenylalanine or tryptophan, pointing to a likely read error. The gene calls are TRBV28 and TRBJ1-2; TRBD1 matches 8 bases. V was pared by 6 bases and J by 4 bases, with 7 bases of the junction left unmatched. Per the germline V gene, CDR1 is MDHEN and CDR2 is SYDVKM. The CDR3 consists of 14 residues. DNA of the CDR3: TGTGCCAGCAGCCGAGGGGACAGGATCTATGGCTACACCCTC. Residues: CASSRGDRIYGYTL.

This chain connects TRBV7-3 to TRBJ2-1, with 11 bases identical to TRBD2. Trimming at V came to 1 base and at J to 10 bases, leaving 3 bases not matched to a gene. Germline-derived CDR1 and CDR2 are SGHTA and FQGTGA. CDR3 size: 14 residues. The CDR3 region is CASSLISGGAEQFF. CDR3 coding DNA: TGTGCCAGCAGCTTAATTAGCGGGGGGGCGGAGCAGTTCTTC.

The chain employs TRBV11-1 and TRBJ2-7; D unclear. The CDR3 sequence is 12 residues long. Trimming took 3 bases from V and 0 from J, leaving 3 bases between them. In germline, CDR1 is SGHAT, CDR2 FQDESV (reference sequence). The CDR3 loop is CASSFNSYEQYF. The CDR3 nucleotides are TGTGCCAGCAGCTTTAACTCCTACGAGCAGTACTTC.

The rearrangement uses TRBV27 and TRBJ2-7; the D is unclear. V lost 2 bases and J 6 bases, leaving 17 bases between the germline ends. Germline CDR1 is MNHEY and CDR2 is SMNVEV (reference sequence). This CDR3 contains 15 residues. Here the CDR3 reads CASSLTPSLTGEQYF. The CDR3 DNA sequence: TGTGCCAGCAGTTTAACCCCGAGTCTAACTGGCGAGCAGTACTTC.

This clone was counted only a few times. The chain has TRBV28 and TRBJ1-2; the D is unclear. Trimming took 2 bases from V and 0 from J, leaving 7 bases between them. The CDR3 is made up of 14 amino acids. Germline values: CDR1 MDHEN, CDR2 SYDVKM. The DNA of the CDR3 is TGTGCCAGCAGTTTAGGAGGGTCTAACTATGGCTACACCTTC. Translation: CASSLGGSNYGYTF.

The chain has TRBV4-2 and TRBJ2-1, with 10 bases fitting TRBD2. J gave up 4 bases and V 2 bases, and 5 bases lay outside the gene matches. CDR3 size: 16 residues. Germline lookup yields CDR1 LGHNA and CDR2 YNFKEQ. CDR3 protein: CASSQFSGRFYNEQFF. CDR3 nucleotides: TGTGCCAGCAGCCAATTTAGCGGGAGGTTTTACAATGAGCAGTTCTTC.

The gene calls are TRBV10-3 and TRBJ2-7, with a tentative D call TRBD1 (6 bases). The CDR3 is 14 amino acids. The V gene lost 2 bases and the J gene lost 1 base, with 9 bases spanning the gap. From germline, CDR1 is ENHRY and CDR2 SYGVKD. As DNA, the CDR3 is TGTGCCATCAGTGAGGCCGGACAGTCCTACGAGCAGTACTTC. Its translation: CAISEAGQSYEQYF.

Remarks on this clone: The junction departs from the called germline gene at one end, perhaps through a read error. The CDR3 here is CASSSTGQGSGANGLTF. CDR3 bases: TGTGCCAGCAGCTCGACGGGACAGGGGTCTGGGGCCAACGGCCTGACTTTC. The chain carries TRBV5-4 and TRBJ2-6; TRBD1 matches at 10 bases. This CDR3 is built from 17 residues. Per germline, CDR1 SGHNT and CDR2 YYREEE (reference sequence).

The rearrangement uses TRBV9 and TRBJ1-1, with 9 bases matching TRBD1. The ends lost 0 bases at V and 1 base at J; junction bases unmatched: 7. From germline, CDR1 is SGDLS and CDR2 YYNGEE. This CDR3 spans 17 amino acids. CDR3 residues: CASSVGFGGQGNTEAFF. In DNA, the CDR3 is TGTGCCAGCAGCGTAGGGTTCGGGGGACAGGGGAACACTGAAGCTTTCTTT.

The rearrangement links TRBV5-1 to TRBJ2-5; D perhaps matches TRBD1 (6 bases). Trimming shortened V by 4 bases and J by 5 bases, and 21 bases separated the two germline ends. CDR1 and CDR2 (germline): SGHRS, YFSETQ. The CDR3 sequence is 16 residues long. In DNA, the CDR3 is TGCGCCAGCAGCAGGAAAACAGGGATCGGGGAGGAGACCCAGTACTTC. Translation: CASSRKTGIGEETQYF.

This clone was seen a single time. This chain links TRBV30 with TRBJ2-2; TRBD2 might be the D (6 bases). This CDR3 is 14 amino acids long. In germline, CDR1 is GTSNPN, CDR2 SVGIG (reference sequence). V was shortened by 0 bases and J by 7 bases, with 12 bases between the two germline ends. The DNA for the CDR3 is TGTGCCTGGAGTGTGGGGGGTGGGCACGGGGAGCTGTTTTTT. Amino acids: CAWSVGGGHGELFF.

V is TRBV2 and J is TRBJ2-1, with unresolved D. V lost 4 bases and J lost 4, with 11 bases in between. In germline, CDR1 is SNHLY, CDR2 FYNNEI. This CDR3 is 14 amino acids long. CDR3 in DNA: TGTGCCAGCAGTGCAGCGTCAGATTACAATGAGCAGTTCTTC. Its translation: CASSAASDYNEQFF.

This clone was seen only once. The chain combines TRBV7-9 with TRBJ2-7; 7 positions match TRBD1. Trimming at V came to 3 bases and at J to 4 bases, leaving 6 bases not matched to a gene. Germline V gene lookup returns CDR1 SEHNR and CDR2 FQNEAQ (reference sequence). The CDR3 consists of 14 residues. In nucleotides, the CDR3 is TGTGCCAGCAGCTTTGGGACAGCTCGGTACGAGCAGTACTTC. Protein product: CASSFGTARYEQYF.

This clone occurred a few times. The chain employs TRBV5-4 and TRBJ2-1; TRBD1 might be the D (5 bases). Germline CDR1 SGHNT, CDR2 YYREEE (reference sequence). The CDR3 totals 12 residues. With 1 base removed from V and 8 bases from J, the gap between germline ends came to 7 bases. The CDR3 DNA reads TGTGCCAGCAGCTTGTGGGGCTATGAGCAGTTCTTC. Protein sequence: CASSLWGYEQFF.

The chain recombines TRBV5-1 with TRBJ2-7, with 8 bases matching TRBD1. V trimming: 3 bases; J trimming: 4 bases; junction bases outside the gene matches: 6. This CDR3 contains 14 residues. Looked up from germline, CDR1 is SGHRS and CDR2 is YFSETQ. The DNA of the CDR3 is TGCGCCAGCAGCTCAGGACAGGGAAGGTACGAGCAGTACTTC. Residues: CASSSGQGRYEQYF.

The chain has TRBV5-6 and TRBJ1-3; the match to TRBD1 covers 11 bases. V dropped 4 bases and J dropped 0; count of bases not matched to a gene: 6. The CDR3 contains 17 residues. Germline V gene data show CDR1 as SGHDT and CDR2 as YYEEEE. The chain's CDR3 is CASSRRTGGNSGNTIYF. In DNA form, the CDR3 reads TGTGCCAGCAGCCGCCGGACAGGGGGCAACTCTGGAAACACCATATATTTT.

The chain has TRBV4-1 and TRBJ2-5, with 8 nucleotides matching TRBD2. CDR1 and CDR2 (germline): MGHRA, YSYEKL. With 3 bases clipped from V and 3 bases from J, the junction kept 9 bases outside the gene matches. The CDR3 is 16 residues long. CDR3 DNA: TGCGCCAGCAGCCACCAGGCGGGGGGAGGGGAAGAGACCCAGTACTTC. This encodes CASSHQAGGGEETQYF.

The gene calls are TRBV18 and TRBJ1-2, with no clear D. Trimming shortened V by 2 bases and J by 4 bases, and 8 bases separated the two germline ends. CDR1 is KGHSH and CDR2 is LQKENI in the germline V gene. This CDR3 has 13 amino acids. In nucleotides, the CDR3 is TGTGCCAGCTCACCAGGGCAAAGCTATGGCTACACCTTC. Residues: CASSPGQSYGYTF. The full variable domain, completed using reference TRBV18 and TRBJ1-2, is NAGVMQNPRHLVRRRGQEARLRCSPMKGHSHVYWYRQLPEEGLKFMVYLQKENIIDESGMPKERFSAEFPKEGPSILRIQQVVRGDSAAYFCASSPGQSYGYTFGSGTRLTVV.

J is TRBJ1-2 and V is TRBV10-3, with a weak D call TRBD1 (5 bases). The CDR3 sequence is 14 residues long. Germline assignment: CDR1 ENHRY and CDR2 SYGVKD. V was trimmed by 4 bases and J by 8 bases, leaving 17 bases between them. For the CDR3, the DNA is TGTGCCATCAGTGGGACCCGGGACTACGGGGGCTACACCTTC. This sequence encodes CAISGTRDYGGYTF.

V gene TRBV28 combines with J gene TRBJ1-2; tentative D call: TRBD1 (6 bases). The CDR3 consists of 12 residues. CDR1 and CDR2 (germline): MDHEN, SYDVKM. Trimming pared 7 bases from V and 1 base from J, leaving 7 bases between. CDR3 in DNA: TGTGCCAGCACAGGGGATAACTATGGCTACACCTTC. Its translation: CASTGDNYGYTF.

This chain connects TRBV11-2 to TRBJ1-2, with no clear D. Germline lookup yields CDR1 SGHAT and CDR2 FQNNGV. The CDR3 contains 17 residues. V was pared by 5 bases and J by 7 bases, with 26 bases between. The CDR3 spells CASSLSVSSTVTTGYTF. The CDR3 DNA reads TGTGCCAGCAGCCTATCCGTCAGTTCCACCGTGACTACTGGCTACACCTTC.

This clone occurred once. The chain joins TRBV7-9 to TRBJ2-7; TRBD2 aligns across 12 bases. The germline V gene has CDR1 SEHNR and CDR2 FQNEAQ (reference sequence). V shed 2 bases and J 5 bases; nucleotides not matched to a gene: 4. There are 15 residues in the CDR3. CDR3: CASSLRLAGEDEQYF. The CDR3, as DNA: TGTGCCAGCAGCTTAAGACTAGCGGGAGAGGACGAGCAGTACTTC.

With respect to this clone: The junction differs from germline at one of its ends, possibly a read error. This rearrangement joins TRBV7-9 to TRBJ1-5; the D is unclear. Germline V lookup: CDR1 SEHNR, CDR2 FQNEAQ (reference sequence). The CDR3 consists of 16 residues. The CDR3 DNA sequence: TGTTCCAGCAGCTTGGCGGGAGGAAATAGCAATCAGCCCCAGCATTTT. Translated: CSSSLAGGNSNQPQHF.

This clone was observed once. The chain joins TRBV10-1 to TRBJ2-3; no clear D. V lost 8 bases and J lost 0, with 18 bases in between. Germline V lookup: CDR1 WNHNN, CDR2 SYGVQD (reference sequence). CDR3 size: 16 residues. CDR3 in amino acids: CASSPLGASSTDTQYF. CDR3 coding DNA: TGCGCCAGCTCCCCTTTGGGCGCCTCTAGCACAGATACGCAGTATTTT.

This chain connects TRBV19 to TRBJ2-2; 10 positions match TRBD1. J lost 5 bases, V lost 10 bases, and 7 bases had no gene match. Germline assignment: CDR1 LNHDA and CDR2 SQIVND (reference sequence). This CDR3 has 14 residues. The CDR3 bases are TGTGCCACTGAGGGACAGGGGCGAACCGGGGAGCTGTTTTTT. Protein product: CATEGQGRTGELFF.

This clone was detected a few times. This sequence joins TRBV29-1 and TRBJ1-4; D ambiguous. The CDR3 runs to 13 residues. V lost 6 bases to trimming and J lost 2 bases, with 10 bases between them. Germline V lookup: CDR1 SQVTM, CDR2 ANQGSEA. The CDR3 is CSVTSGTNEKLFF. CDR3 coding DNA: TGCAGCGTCACGAGCGGGACTAATGAAAAACTGTTTTTT.